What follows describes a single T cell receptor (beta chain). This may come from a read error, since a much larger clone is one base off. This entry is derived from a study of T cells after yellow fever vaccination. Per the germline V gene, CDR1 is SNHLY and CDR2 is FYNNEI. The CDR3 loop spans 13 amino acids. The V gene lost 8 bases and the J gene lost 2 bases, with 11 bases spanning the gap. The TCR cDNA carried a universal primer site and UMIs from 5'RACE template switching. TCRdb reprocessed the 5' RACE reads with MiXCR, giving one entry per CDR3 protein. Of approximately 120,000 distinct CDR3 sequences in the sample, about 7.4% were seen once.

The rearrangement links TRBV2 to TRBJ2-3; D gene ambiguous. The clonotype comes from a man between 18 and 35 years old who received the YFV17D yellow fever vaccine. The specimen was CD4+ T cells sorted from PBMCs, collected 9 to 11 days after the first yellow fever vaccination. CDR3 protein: CASRKDYTDTQYF. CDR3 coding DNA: TGTGCCAGCCGTAAGGATTACACAGATACGCAGTATTTT.